The following is a T cell receptor beta chain sequence with its context. This clonotype is categorized as medium-sized (0.01 to 0.1%). The antigen it binds to is not known. No much larger clone exists at a distance of one base, and base qualities are not known. The sample is drawn from a study of type 1 regulatory T cells (dated by TCRdb to about 2021). About the study as a whole: The study characterized an in vitro protocol that generated a Tr1-enriched, alloantigen-specific CD4 T cell product named T-allo10. T-allo10 was being tested clinically in patients with hematological malignancies who were undergoing allogeneic hematopoietic stem cell transplantation.

The instrument given in TCRdb is Illumina MiSeq. TCRdb's own reprocessing of the public reads used fastp at Q25 and MiXCR and kept productive beta chains. A single entry per CDR3 protein holds the most common genes and DNA from its merged rows. The sample table holds fewer than 3,000 distinct CDR3 sequences, of which approximately 6.4% were seen once. The ten largest clones represent over 2% of the sample. The sequencing input was CD4+ T cells, either the whole sample or a sorted fraction (not recorded which). The TCR sequence derives from a human donor in good health.

The nucleotide sequence is TGTGCCAGCAGCTTAGGTAGCGTCGTTGAGACCCAGTACTTC. It specifies CASSLGSVVETQYF. The sequence is built from TRBV7-2 and TRBJ2-5; tentative D gene TRBD2, with 5 bases matching. The CDR3 covers 14 residues, taking in both the cysteine and the phenylalanine. Only the CDR3 part of the read is kept: 42 bases, read in frame from the first base. V lost 1 base and J lost 5 bases; the stretch between them is 11 bases long. As encoded in the germline V gene, CDR1 is SGHTA while CDR2 is FQGNSA.